This record looks at one TCR beta chain sequence and its context. Its cognate antigen is unknown. The data are from a study of cytomegalovirus exposure and HLA in healthy donors. Study-level points and caveats: Reportedly, HLA-A and HLA-B alleles of most subjects were accurately predicted from TCR beta. Productive status was seen about 90% or about 30% of the time for most TCR beta V segments in an earlier analysis. The Asian-associated ancestry cluster reportedly had fewer N-insertions than the approximately 700-donor mean in a later analysis.

The germline gives CDR1 MNHEY, CDR2 SVGAGI. This CDR3 region has 14 residues. J gave up 7 bases and V 0 bases, and 2 bases lay outside the gene matches. The PCR made use of 60 Vbeta and 13 Jbeta primers. Sequenced by immunoSEQ multiplex PCR; TCRdb stores in-frame clones only, minus some. The sample has 100,000 to 150,000 clones, 80% seen once. The TCR comes from a man under 40 in good health and CMV-seronegative. The chain couples TRBV6-5 to TRBJ2-1; 8 bases are a match to TRBD1. Source material: PBMCs. The CDR3: CASSYSDRGNEQFF. The CDR3 region has the DNA TGTGCCAGCAGTTACTCAGACAGGGGTAATGAGCAGTTCTTC.